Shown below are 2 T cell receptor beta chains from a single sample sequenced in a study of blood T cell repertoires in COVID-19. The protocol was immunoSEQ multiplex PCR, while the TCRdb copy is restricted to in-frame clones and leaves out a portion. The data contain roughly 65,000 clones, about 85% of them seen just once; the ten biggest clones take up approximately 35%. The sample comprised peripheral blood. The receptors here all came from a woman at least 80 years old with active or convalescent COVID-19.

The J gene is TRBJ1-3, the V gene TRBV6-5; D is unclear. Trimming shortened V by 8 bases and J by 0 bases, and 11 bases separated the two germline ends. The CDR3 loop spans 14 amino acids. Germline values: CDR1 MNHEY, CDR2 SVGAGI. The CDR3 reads CASRGGGSGNTIYF. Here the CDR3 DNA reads TGTGCCAGCCGAGGAGGAGGCTCTGGAAACACCATATATTTT.

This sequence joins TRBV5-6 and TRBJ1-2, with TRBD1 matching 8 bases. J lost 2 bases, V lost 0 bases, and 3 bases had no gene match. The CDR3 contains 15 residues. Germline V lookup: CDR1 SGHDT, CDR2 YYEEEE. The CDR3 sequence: CASSLGQGTNYGYTF. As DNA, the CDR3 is TGTGCCAGCAGCTTGGGACAGGGGACAAACTATGGCTACACCTTC.